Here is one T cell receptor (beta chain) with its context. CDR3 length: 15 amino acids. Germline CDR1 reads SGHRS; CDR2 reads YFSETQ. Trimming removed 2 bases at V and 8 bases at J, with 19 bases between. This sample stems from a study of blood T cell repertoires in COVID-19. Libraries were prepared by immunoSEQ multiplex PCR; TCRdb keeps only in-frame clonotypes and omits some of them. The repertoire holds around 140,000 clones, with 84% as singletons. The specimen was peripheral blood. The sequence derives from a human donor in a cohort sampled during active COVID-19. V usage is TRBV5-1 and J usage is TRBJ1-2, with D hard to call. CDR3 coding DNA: TGCGCCAGCAGCTTCCCTGGAGGGTCGGAACGGGGCTACACCTTC. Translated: CASSFPGGSERGYTF.